This T cell receptor beta chain was profiled in a study of Graves' ophthalmopathy and Graves' hyperthyroidism (dated by TCRdb to the late 2010s). About the full investigation: Peripheral blood was collected at initial diagnosis, before any treatment. To tell Graves' ophthalmopathy apart from Graves' hyperthyroidism, and to predict which patients would progress to ophthalmopathy, the study relied on TCR beta repertoire signatures. In total, around 130 blood samples were TCR-sequenced: 40 to 45 ophthalmopathy, some 75 hyperthyroidism and some 17 hyperthyroidism-to-ophthalmopathy patients. A discovery set of 95 to 100 patients (about 45 ophthalmopathy, under 65 stable hyperthyroidism) was enrolled to explore V-J signatures distinguishing ophthalmopathy from hyperthyroidism. For independent validation, a separate cohort was made up of 18 hyperthyroidism patients plus 17 patients who later progressed from hyperthyroidism to ophthalmopathy. In more than five hyperthyroidism patients, the T-cell repertoires found in thyroid tissue were compared with those found in blood. Once sampling was done, hyperthyroidism patients were given methimazole at a starting dose of 30 mg daily, while ophthalmopathy patients were given high-dose intravenous methylprednisolone. The roughly 99 discovery patients were divided at random into training and test sets in a 7:3 ratio.

Ophthalmopathy patients were characterized by moderately to severely active disease, a Clinical Activity Score of at least 3, a NOSPECS grade of at least 4, and a disease duration under 3 months. Patients were excluded if they had other autoimmune diseases, uncontrolled infections, pregnancy or lactation. Diagnosis was based on clinical symptoms, serum thyroxine, TRAb, thyroid ultrasound and orbital computed tomography. Ficoll-Paque density gradient centrifugation was used to isolate PBMCs from 10 ml of fresh peripheral blood. Total RNA was extracted using Trizol reagent, and RNA quality was checked on an Agilent 2100 Bioanalyzer. A word on this clonotype: What this receptor recognizes is not known. No much larger clonotype is one base removed from it; base qualities were not supplied.

From the germline V gene, CDR1 is MNHNS and CDR2 is SASEGT. Including the terminal cysteine and phenylalanine, the CDR3 comprises 14 residues. The retained sequence is limited to the CDR3, 42 bases, with the frame set at the first base. Between the V and J ends, shortened by 6 bases and 1 base respectively, the junction contains 12 bases. TCR beta CDR3 regions were amplified from RNA transcripts for repertoire sequencing. The first round was an RT-PCR using HTBI primers with the Qiagen OneStep RT-PCR kit, and this first round was followed by a second-round multiplex PCR, then size selection and purification. The libraries underwent paired-end sequencing with 100 bp reads on an Illumina HiSeq2000. In the paper's pipeline: SOAPnuke was used for read processing, and reads with adapters, uncalled bases, a mean Phred below 15, or no exact constant-primer or identifier match were discarded. COPE v1.2.5 was used to merge the high-quality paired reads. Each unique nucleotide sequence was treated as a clonotype, and MiTCR v1.1 was used to align the clonotypes to the IMGT TRB V, D and J references. The analysis was limited to V-J combinations with a frequency above 0.0001, which together covered just over 98% of the repertoires. For each V-J combination, a TCR clonal expansion and chaos score was defined as F50 clonal expansion divided by the chaos observed in the TCRdist matrix. Welch's t-statistics and random forest were used to narrow the features down to roughly twelve V-J combinations, which were then fed into a naive Bayes classifier. Thyroid-blood repertoire similarity was quantified with the Morisita-Horn index. In TCRdb, the public reads were trimmed at Q25 with fastp and aligned with MiXCR, with productive beta chains retained. Under each unique CDR3 protein, matching rows form one entry showing the most common genes and DNA. These V and J calls derive from TCRdb rather than the authors' analysis. This sample lists roughly 160,000 distinct CDR3 sequences; under 40% were detected once. The ten top clones hold roughly 5.8% of the sample.

The paper as a whole reports these results and caveats: Among expanded thyroid clonotypes with frequency above 0.001, most also showed up in blood, which suggests that blood repertoires may reflect the thyroid immune response. In validation, the model predicted ophthalmopathy progression with about 64% sensitivity and approximately 75% specificity; some 13 predicted patients were CT-confirmed with GO in a median of around 6 months. The 13-signature model separated ophthalmopathy from stable hyperthyroidism with roughly 90% sensitivity and about 81% specificity in cross-validation, and 80%/75% in the test set. No statistical method was used to set the sample size in advance, and the investigators knew which group each participant was assigned to.

The sample was peripheral blood. The sequence joins TRBV6-1 to TRBJ2-5; a tentative D call is TRBD1 (6 bases match). This sequence was found in a woman aged 40 to 50 with Graves' ophthalmopathy. Donor details come from another sample of the same person, matched by shared clones. CDR3 reads: CASRPNRVQETQYF. The nucleotide sequence is TGTGCCAGCAGGCCAAACAGGGTCCAAGAGACCCAGTACTTC.